The 17 T cell receptor beta chains below all came from one sample that was sequenced in a study of blood T cell repertoires in COVID-19. The repertoire was sequenced with immunoSEQ multiplex PCR; TCRdb's copy has only in-frame clones and lacks some. The table lists around 250,000 clones, 75% to 90% of them singletons, with over 2.5% in the top ten. The specimen was PBMCs or T cells enriched from blood (not recorded which). These receptors came from a middle-aged woman who had been exposed to COVID-19.

This sequence joins TRBV7-9 and TRBJ2-5; perhaps TRBD1 as D (6 bases). There are 13 residues in the CDR3. V was pared by 5 bases and J by 2 bases, with 9 bases between. Per germline, CDR1 SEHNR and CDR2 FQNEAQ (reference sequence). CDR3 in DNA: TGTGCCAGCAGCCTGGGACATCAAGAGACCCAGTACTTC. It specifies CASSLGHQETQYF.

This chain connects TRBV7-2 to TRBJ2-3; 8 nucleotides align to TRBD2. V was clipped by 3 bases and J by 1 base; unmatched bases: 6. The length of the CDR3 is 16 residues. Germline V gene sequence: CDR1 SGHTA, CDR2 FQGNSA. The CDR3 DNA reads as TGTGCCAGCAGCTTCGTAAGCGGGGGCCGCACAGATACGCAGTATTTT. It specifies CASSFVSGGRTDTQYF.

The rearrangement links TRBV27 to TRBJ1-2; 7 bases agree with TRBD1. V was pared by 5 bases and J by 3 bases, with 6 bases of the junction left unmatched. This CDR3 has 14 residues. Germline CDR1 and CDR2: MNHEY and SMNVEV (reference sequence). CDR3 nucleotide sequence: TGTGCCAGCAGTAGACAGGGTATGGACTATGGCTACACCTTC. It encodes CASSRQGMDYGYTF.

Notes on this clone: One end of the junction fails to match germline, which may point to a read error. This sequence joins TRBV7-2 and TRBJ1-5; 10 bases line up with TRBD1. The CDR3 consists of 18 residues. The germline gives CDR1 SGHTA, CDR2 FQGNSA. The CDR3 loop reads CASSLASDRGNGYQPQHF. CDR3 coding DNA: TGTGCCAGCAGTTTAGCCTCGGACAGGGGGAACGGGTATCAGCCCCAGCATTTT.

V and J are TRBV7-9 and TRBJ2-3; D ambiguous. V was trimmed by 1 base and J by 4 bases, leaving 15 bases between them. Germline-derived CDR1 and CDR2 are SEHNR and FQNEAQ (reference sequence). The CDR3 is 16 amino acids. CDR3 in amino acids: CASSLGGAAGADTQYF. The CDR3 bases are TGTGCCAGCAGCTTAGGAGGTGCGGCCGGCGCAGATACGCAGTATTTT.

The V gene is TRBV29-1, the J gene TRBJ1-2; no clear D gene. V lost 3 bases and J 7 bases, leaving 18 bases between the germline ends. Germline CDR1 reads SQVTM; CDR2 reads ANQGSEA. The CDR3 has 14 amino acids. The CDR3 loop reads CSVDYGSPHRGYTF. CDR3 in DNA: TGCAGCGTTGACTACGGGTCCCCCCACCGTGGCTACACCTTC.

This clone appeared a few times. A junction end diverges from the germline sequence, so it may reflect a read error. The chain employs TRBV5-1 and TRBJ1-2; 7 nucleotides align to TRBD1. Germline lookup yields CDR1 SGHRS and CDR2 YFSETQ. The CDR3 covers 17 residues. The CDR3 loop reads CASSLALGTAFNYGYTF. The CDR3 DNA reads as TGTGCCAGCAGCTTGGCTCTAGGGACAGCATTTAACTATGGCTACACCTTC.

V and J are TRBV13 and TRBJ1-3, with D tentatively TRBD1 (6 bases). The CDR3 loop spans 17 amino acids. Germline V gene data show CDR1 as PRHDT and CDR2 as FYEKMQ (reference sequence). The V end was cut by 4 bases, the J end by 0 bases, with 16 bases between. CDR3 loop: CASSSSTGLSSGNTIYF. CDR3 coding DNA: TGTGCCAGCAGCTCCTCGACAGGCTTGAGCTCTGGAAACACCATATATTTT.

This clone appeared once. The V and J genes are TRBV12-3 or TRBV12-4 and TRBJ2-1; D gene ambiguous. V was shortened by 6 bases and J by 6 bases, with 6 bases between the two germline ends. The CDR3 is made up of 11 amino acids. The CDR3 sequence: CASSPFNEQFF. The DNA for the CDR3 is TGTGCCAGCAGCCCCTTCAATGAGCAGTTCTTC.

The chain couples TRBV3-1 (or the pseudogene TRBV3-2) to TRBJ1-2, with a tentative D call TRBD1 (6 bases). Germline CDR1 and CDR2: LGHDT and YNNKEL (reference sequence). Trimming took 5 bases from V and 4 from J, leaving 8 bases between them. This CDR3 has 12 amino acids. CDR3 DNA: TGTGCCAGCAGCTCACAGGGCTATGGCTACACCTTC. It specifies CASSSQGYGYTF.

V gene TRBV29-1 combines with J gene TRBJ2-3; D is perhaps TRBD2 (5 bases). The CDR3 sequence is 17 residues long. Per germline, CDR1 SQVTM and CDR2 ANQGSEA. Trimming took 0 bases from V and 5 from J, leaving 21 bases between them. CDR3 sequence reads: CSVEDLRSRLGRDTQYF. In DNA, the CDR3 is TGCAGCGTTGAAGATCTGCGGTCGCGATTGGGGAGAGATACGCAGTATTTT.

The rearrangement joins TRBV12-5 to TRBJ1-6; TRBD1 might be the D (6 bases). V lost 1 base and J lost 5, with 9 bases in between. The germline V gene has CDR1 LGHNT and CDR2 FRNRAP. This CDR3 is built from 15 residues. This chain's CDR3 is CASGLADRNNSPLHF. The CDR3 nucleotides read TGTGCTAGTGGTTTGGCTGACAGGAATAATTCACCCCTCCACTTT.

The gene calls are TRBV2 and TRBJ2-7; TRBD2 is a possible D gene (6 bases). The CDR3 is 14 residues long. The germline CDR1 and CDR2 sequences are SNHLY and FYNNEI. The CDR3 sequence is CASSPPTATAPGEV. The CDR3 DNA follows: TGTGCCAGCAGTCCCCCAACCGCGACAGCCCCGGGAGAGGTC.

This clone was seen only a few times. This chain links TRBV5-1 with TRBJ1-1, with D unresolved. The CDR3 sequence is 12 residues long. Trimming removed 2 bases from V and 4 bases from J, with 6 bases in between. Germline CDR1 reads SGHRS; CDR2 reads YFSETQ. For the CDR3, the DNA is TGCGCCAGCAGCTTAGGGAGCACTGAAGCTTTCTTT. Protein product: CASSLGSTEAFF.

The chain joins TRBV4-3 to TRBJ2-6; TRBD1 matches at 10 bases. The CDR3 runs to 17 residues. V shed 1 base, J shed 1 base, and the junction held 1 base outside the gene matches. Germline CDR1 and CDR2: LGHNA and YSLEER. In DNA form, the CDR3 reads TGCGCCAGCAGCCAAGGGGACAGGGGATCTGGGGCCAACGTCCTGACTTTC. Its translation is CASSQGDRGSGANVLTF.

The genes are TRBV30 and TRBJ1-5, with 8 bases that match TRBD1. The CDR3 covers 15 residues. Germline CDR1 is GTSNPN and CDR2 is SVGIG (reference sequence). Trimming at V came to 2 bases and at J to 2 bases, leaving 5 bases not matched to a gene. CDR3 coding DNA: TGTGCCTGGAGTCGCAGGGGGCGACGCAATCAGCCCCAGCATTTT. Its translation: CAWSRRGRRNQPQHF.

This clone was detected once. The chain has TRBV5-1 and TRBJ2-7, with 9 bases that match TRBD1. The germline CDR1 and CDR2 sequences are SGHRS and YFSETQ. V lost 6 bases and J lost 4; bases outside the gene matches: 20. This CDR3 comprises 18 residues. CDR3 sequence reads: CASTPRGADRGGFYEQYF. In nucleotides, the CDR3 is TGCGCCAGCACCCCCCGAGGGGCGGACAGGGGAGGTTTTTACGAGCAGTACTTC.